This TCR beta chain was documented in a study of blood T cell repertoires in COVID-19. In the study overall: COVID-19 samples from acute and convalescent phases originated in the United States, Italy and Spain.

Under the authors' procedure: Estimation of nucleated cell counts was performed using reference gene primer amplification. Here immunoSEQ multiplex PCR was the method, and the copy in TCRdb shows in-frame clones only, minus some. Clone size and V and J calls were adopted from that table, with D and trimming inferred from the DNA. Among 65,000 to 90,000 clones listed, around 86% were seen once. In germline, CDR1 is SNHLY, CDR2 FYNNEI. V shed 7 bases, J shed 5 bases, and the junction held 4 bases outside the gene matches. The CDR3 spans 14 residues. The receptor was derived from a woman between 18 and 30 years old with acute or convalescent COVID-19. V gene TRBV2 combines with J gene TRBJ2-1; TRBD1 matches 11 bases. Material for sequencing was peripheral blood. CDR3 bases: TGTGCCAGCAAGGGACAGGGGGTTCACAATGAGCAGTTCTTC. It is translated as CASKGQGVHNEQFF.